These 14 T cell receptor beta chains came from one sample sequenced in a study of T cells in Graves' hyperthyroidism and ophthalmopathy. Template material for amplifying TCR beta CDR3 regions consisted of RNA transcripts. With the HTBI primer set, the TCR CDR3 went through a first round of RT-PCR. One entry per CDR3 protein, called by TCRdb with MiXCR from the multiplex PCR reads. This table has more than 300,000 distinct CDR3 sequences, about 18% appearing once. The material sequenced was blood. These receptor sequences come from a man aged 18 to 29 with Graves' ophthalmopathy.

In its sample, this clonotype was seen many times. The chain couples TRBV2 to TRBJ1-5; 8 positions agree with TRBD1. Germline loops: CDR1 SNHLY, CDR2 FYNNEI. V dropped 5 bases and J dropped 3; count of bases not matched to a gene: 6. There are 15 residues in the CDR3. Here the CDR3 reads CASSSDRAANQPQHF. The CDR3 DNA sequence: TGTGCCAGCAGTTCGGACAGGGCGGCCAATCAGCCCCAGCATTTT.

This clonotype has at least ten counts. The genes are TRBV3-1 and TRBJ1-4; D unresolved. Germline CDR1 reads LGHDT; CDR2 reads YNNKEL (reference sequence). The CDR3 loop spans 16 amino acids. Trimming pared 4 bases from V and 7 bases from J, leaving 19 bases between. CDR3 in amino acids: CASSPETLARGEKLFF. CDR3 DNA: TGTGCCAGCAGCCCCGAAACCCTGGCCCGGGGTGAAAAACTGTTTTTT.

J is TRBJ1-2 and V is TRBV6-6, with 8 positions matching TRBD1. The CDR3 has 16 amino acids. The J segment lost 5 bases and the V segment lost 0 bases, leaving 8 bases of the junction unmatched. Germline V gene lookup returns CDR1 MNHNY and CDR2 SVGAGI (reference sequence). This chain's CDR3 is CASSYSSQGARYGYTF. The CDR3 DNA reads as TGTGCCAGCAGTTACTCCTCGCAGGGGGCGCGGTATGGCTACACCTTC.

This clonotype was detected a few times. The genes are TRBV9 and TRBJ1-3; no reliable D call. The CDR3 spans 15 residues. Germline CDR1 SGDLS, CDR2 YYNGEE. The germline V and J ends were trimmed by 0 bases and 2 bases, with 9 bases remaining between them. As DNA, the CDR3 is TGTGCCAGCAGCGTAGGTGAGGGAGCTGGAAACACCATATATTTT. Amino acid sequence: CASSVGEGAGNTIYF.

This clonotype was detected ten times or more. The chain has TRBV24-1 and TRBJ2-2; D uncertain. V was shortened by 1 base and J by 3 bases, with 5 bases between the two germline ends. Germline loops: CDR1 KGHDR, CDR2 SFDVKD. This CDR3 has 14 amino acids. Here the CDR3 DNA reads TGTGCCACCAGTGATTTCACAGACACCGGGGAGCTGTTTTTT. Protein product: CATSDFTDTGELFF.

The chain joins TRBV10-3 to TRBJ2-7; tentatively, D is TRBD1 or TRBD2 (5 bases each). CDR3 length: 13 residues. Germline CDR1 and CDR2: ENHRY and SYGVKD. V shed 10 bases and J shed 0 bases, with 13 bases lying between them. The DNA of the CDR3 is TGTGCCACGGCCGGGACCGGCTCCTACGAGCAGTACTTC. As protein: CATAGTGSYEQYF.

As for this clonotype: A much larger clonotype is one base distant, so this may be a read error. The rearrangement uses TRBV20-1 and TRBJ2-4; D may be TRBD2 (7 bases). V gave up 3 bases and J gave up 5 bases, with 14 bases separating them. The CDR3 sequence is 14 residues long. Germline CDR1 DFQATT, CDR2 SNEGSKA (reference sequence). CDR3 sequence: CSASGAGAENIQYF. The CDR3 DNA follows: TGCAGTGCTAGTGGGGCGGGGGCCGAAAACATTCAGTACTTC.

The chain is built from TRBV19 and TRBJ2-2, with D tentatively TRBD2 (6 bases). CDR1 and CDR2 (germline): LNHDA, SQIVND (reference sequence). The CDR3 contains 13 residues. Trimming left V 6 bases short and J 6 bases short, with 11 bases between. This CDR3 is CASSGTPAGELFF. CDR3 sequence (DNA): TGTGCCAGTAGCGGGACTCCCGCCGGGGAGCTGTTTTTT. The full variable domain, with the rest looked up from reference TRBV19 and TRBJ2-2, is DGGITQSPKYLFRKEGQNVTLSCEQNLNHDAMYWYRQDPGQGLRLIYYSQIVNDFQKGDIAEGYSVSREKKESFPLTVTSAQKNPTAFYLCASSGTPAGELFFGEGSRLTVL.

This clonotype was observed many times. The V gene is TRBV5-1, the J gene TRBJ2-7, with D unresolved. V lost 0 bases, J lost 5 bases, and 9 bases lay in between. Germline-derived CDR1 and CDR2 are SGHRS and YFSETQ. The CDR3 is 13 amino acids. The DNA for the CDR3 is TGCGCCAGCAGCTTGGGACTCACAGACGAGCAGTACTTC. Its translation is CASSLGLTDEQYF.

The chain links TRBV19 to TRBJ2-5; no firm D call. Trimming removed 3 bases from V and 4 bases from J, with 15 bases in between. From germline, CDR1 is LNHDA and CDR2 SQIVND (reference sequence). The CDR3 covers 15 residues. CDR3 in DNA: TGTGCCAGTAGTATGGAGAACAAGTTGGGAGAGACCCAGTACTTC. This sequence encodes CASSMENKLGETQYF.

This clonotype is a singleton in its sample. CDR3 in DNA: TGTGCCAGCAGCTTAGGGGGCGGACTAGCGAGTTACACCGGGGAGCTGTTTTTT. Its protein is CASSLGGGLASYTGELFF. The chain employs TRBV7-9 and TRBJ2-2, with 9 bases aligning to TRBD2. J lost 3 bases, V lost 1 base, and 9 bases had no gene match. Germline CDR1 is SEHNR and CDR2 is FQNEAQ (reference sequence). CDR3 length: 18 amino acids.

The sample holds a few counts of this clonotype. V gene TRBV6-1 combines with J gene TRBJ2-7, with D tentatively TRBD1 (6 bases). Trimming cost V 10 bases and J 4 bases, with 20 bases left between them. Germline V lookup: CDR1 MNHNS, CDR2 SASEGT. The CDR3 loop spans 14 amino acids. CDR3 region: CATRSAGETYEQYF. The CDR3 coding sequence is TGTGCCACCCGATCGGCAGGGGAGACTTACGAGCAGTACTTC.

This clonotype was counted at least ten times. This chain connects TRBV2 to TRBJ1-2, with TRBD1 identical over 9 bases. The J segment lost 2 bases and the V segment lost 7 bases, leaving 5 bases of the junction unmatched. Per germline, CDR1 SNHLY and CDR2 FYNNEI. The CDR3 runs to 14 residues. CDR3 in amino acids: CASIAQGANYGYTF. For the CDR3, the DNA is TGTGCCAGCATTGCACAGGGGGCAAACTATGGCTACACCTTC.

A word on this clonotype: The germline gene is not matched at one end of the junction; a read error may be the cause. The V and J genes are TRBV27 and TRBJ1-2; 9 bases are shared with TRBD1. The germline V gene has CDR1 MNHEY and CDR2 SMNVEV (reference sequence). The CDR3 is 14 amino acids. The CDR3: CASSHPGQGYGYTF. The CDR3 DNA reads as TGCGCCAGCAGCCACCCGGGACAGGGCTATGGCTACACCTTC.